This T cell receptor beta chain was found in a study of cytomegalovirus exposure and HLA in healthy donors. Germline V gives CDR1 MGHRA, CDR2 YSYEKL. J was trimmed by 2 bases and V by 2 bases; bases with no gene match: 5. The CDR3 covers 15 residues. Vbeta (60) and Jbeta (13) primers were used in the PCR. This table comes from immunoSEQ multiplex PCR, and its TCRdb copy is limited to in-frame clones, with some not included. The sample includes about 110,000 clones, about three quarters seen only once; the top ten take under 6.5%. Material: PBMCs. This receptor was identified in a woman aged 45-59 years in good health and CMV-seropositive. The chain links TRBV4-1 to TRBJ1-2; 7 positions agree with TRBD1. CDR3 sequence (DNA): TGCGCCAGCAGCCAAACTGACAGGGTGAACTATGGCTACACCTTC. Translated: CASSQTDRVNYGYTF.